A single TCR beta chain is shown here with its context. The CDR3 is made up of 14 amino acids. V lost 6 bases and J lost 2; bases outside the gene matches: 5. Germline values: CDR1 MNHNS, CDR2 SASEGT. TCRdb redid the calling of the 5' RACE reads with MiXCR, one entry per CDR3 protein. Of over 500,000 distinct CDR3 sequences detected, approximately 15% appear once; the ten largest clones hold approximately 8.1%. These data are taken from a study of T-cell memory formation after mild COVID-19. The genes are TRBV6-1 and TRBJ2-3, with 7 bases identical to TRBD1. This TCR derives from an adult woman who had mild COVID-19 (a few samples of this study predate the infection). Cell type and time point are not known. The sample comprised PBMCs or a T cell subset sorted from them (not recorded which). The CDR3 protein is CASSQGVDTDTQYF. Written as DNA, the CDR3 is TGTGCCAGCAGCCAGGGGGTCGACACAGATACGCAGTATTTT.